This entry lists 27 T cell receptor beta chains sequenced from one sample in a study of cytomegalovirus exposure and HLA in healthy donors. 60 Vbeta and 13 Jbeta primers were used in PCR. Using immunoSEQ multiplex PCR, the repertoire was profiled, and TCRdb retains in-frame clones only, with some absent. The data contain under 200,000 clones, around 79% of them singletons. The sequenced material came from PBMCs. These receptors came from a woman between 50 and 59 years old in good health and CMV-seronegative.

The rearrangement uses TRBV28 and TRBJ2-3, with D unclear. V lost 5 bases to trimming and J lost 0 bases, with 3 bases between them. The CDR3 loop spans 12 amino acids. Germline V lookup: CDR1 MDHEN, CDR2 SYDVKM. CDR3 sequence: CASSLSTDTQYF. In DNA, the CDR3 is TGTGCCAGCAGTCTAAGCACAGATACGCAGTATTTT.

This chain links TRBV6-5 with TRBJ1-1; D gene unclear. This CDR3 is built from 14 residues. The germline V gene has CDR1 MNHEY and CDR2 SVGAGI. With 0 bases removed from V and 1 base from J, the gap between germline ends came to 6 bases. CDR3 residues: CASSYSTQNTEAFF. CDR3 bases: TGTGCCAGCAGTTACTCTACACAGAACACTGAAGCTTTCTTT.

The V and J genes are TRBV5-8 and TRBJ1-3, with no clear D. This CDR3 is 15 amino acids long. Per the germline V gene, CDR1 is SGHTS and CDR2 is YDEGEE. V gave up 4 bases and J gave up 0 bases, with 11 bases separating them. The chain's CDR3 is CASSPGLYSGNTIYF. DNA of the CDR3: TGTGCCAGCAGCCCAGGCCTGTACTCTGGAAACACCATATATTTT.

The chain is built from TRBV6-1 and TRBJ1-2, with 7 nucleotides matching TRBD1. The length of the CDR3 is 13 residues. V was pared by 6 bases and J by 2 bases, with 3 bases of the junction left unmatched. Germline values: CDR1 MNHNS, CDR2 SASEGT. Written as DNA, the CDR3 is TGTGCCAGCAGCAACAGGGGAAACTATGGCTACACCTTC. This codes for CASSNRGNYGYTF.

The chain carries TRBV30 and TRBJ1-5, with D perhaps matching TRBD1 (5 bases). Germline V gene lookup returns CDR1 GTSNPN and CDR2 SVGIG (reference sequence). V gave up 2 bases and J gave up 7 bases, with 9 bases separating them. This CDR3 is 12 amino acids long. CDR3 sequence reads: CAWSSRAQPQHF. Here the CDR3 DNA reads TGTGCCTGGAGTTCCAGGGCCCAGCCCCAGCATTTT.

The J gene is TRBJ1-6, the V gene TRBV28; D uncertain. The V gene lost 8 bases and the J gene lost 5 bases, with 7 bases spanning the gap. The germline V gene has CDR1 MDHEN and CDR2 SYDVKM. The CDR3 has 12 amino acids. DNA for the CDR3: TGTGCCAGCGAGAAGAATAATTCACCCCTCCACTTT. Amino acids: CASEKNNSPLHF.

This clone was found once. DNA for the CDR3: TGTGCCAGCAGCTTGCCCGGATTAGCGGGAGACGAGCAGTACTTC. Translating gives CASSLPGLAGDEQYF. This chain joins TRBV5-4 and TRBJ2-7, with 9 bases aligning to TRBD2. This CDR3 is 15 amino acids long. From germline, CDR1 is SGHNT and CDR2 YYREEE (reference sequence). Trimming cost V 1 base and J 5 bases; bases outside gene matches: 7.

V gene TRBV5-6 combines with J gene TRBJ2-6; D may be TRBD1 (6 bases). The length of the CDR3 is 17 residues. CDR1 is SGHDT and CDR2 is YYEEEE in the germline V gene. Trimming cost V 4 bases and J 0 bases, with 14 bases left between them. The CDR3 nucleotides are TGTGCCAGCAGCAGACGGACAGACTACTCTGGGGCCAACGTCCTGACTTTC. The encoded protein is CASSRRTDYSGANVLTF.

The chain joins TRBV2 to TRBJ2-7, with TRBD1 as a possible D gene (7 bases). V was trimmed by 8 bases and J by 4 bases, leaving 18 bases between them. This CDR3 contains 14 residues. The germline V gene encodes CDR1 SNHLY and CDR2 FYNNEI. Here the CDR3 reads CASSSRGASYEQYF. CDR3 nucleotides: TGTGCCAGCTCGAGCAGGGGGGCCTCTTACGAGCAGTACTTC.

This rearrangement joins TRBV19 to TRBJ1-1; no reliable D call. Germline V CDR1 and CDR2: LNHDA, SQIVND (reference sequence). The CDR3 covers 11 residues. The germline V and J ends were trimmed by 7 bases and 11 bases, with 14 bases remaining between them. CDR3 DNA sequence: TGTGCCAGTACATCCCCGAGGGAGGCTTTCTTT. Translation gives CASTSPREAFF.

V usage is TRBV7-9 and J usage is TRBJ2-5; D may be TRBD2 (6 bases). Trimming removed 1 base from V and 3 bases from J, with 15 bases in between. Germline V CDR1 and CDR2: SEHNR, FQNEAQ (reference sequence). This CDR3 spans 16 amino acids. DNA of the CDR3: TGTGCCAGCAGCTTAGGCGTAAGTAGCGGTGAAGAGACCCAGTACTTC. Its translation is CASSLGVSSGEETQYF.

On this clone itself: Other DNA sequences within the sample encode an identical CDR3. CDR3 sequence (DNA): TGTGCCAGCAGTTACTCGACTTTGTACGAGCAGTACTTC. Protein product: CASSYSTLYEQYF. The V gene is TRBV6-5, the J gene TRBJ2-7; no clear D. This CDR3 is built from 13 residues. With 0 bases removed from V and 4 bases from J, the gap between germline ends came to 7 bases. The germline CDR1 and CDR2 sequences are MNHEY and SVGAGI.

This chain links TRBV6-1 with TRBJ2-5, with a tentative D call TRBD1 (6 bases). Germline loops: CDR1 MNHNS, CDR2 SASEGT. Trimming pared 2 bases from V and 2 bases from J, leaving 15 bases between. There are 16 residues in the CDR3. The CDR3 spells CASSETLGQSQETQYF. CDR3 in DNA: TGTGCCAGCAGTGAAACTTTGGGACAATCTCAAGAGACCCAGTACTTC.

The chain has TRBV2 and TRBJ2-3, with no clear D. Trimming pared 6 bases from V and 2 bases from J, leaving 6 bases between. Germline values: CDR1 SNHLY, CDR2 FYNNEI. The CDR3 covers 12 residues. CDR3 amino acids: CASSVSTDTQYF. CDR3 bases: TGTGCCAGCAGCGTCTCCACAGATACGCAGTATTTT.

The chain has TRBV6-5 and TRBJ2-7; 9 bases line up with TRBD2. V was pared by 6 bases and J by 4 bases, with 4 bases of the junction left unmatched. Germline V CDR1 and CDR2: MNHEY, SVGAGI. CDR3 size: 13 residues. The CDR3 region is CASRSLAGYEQYF. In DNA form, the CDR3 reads TGTGCCAGCAGGTCACTAGCGGGTTACGAGCAGTACTTC.

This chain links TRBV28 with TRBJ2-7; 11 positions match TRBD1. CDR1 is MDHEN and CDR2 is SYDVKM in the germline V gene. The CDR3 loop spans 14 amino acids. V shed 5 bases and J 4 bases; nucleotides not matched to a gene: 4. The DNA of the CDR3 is TGTGCCAGCAGTGAGGGACAGGGGGTTTACGAGCAGTACTTC. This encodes CASSEGQGVYEQYF.

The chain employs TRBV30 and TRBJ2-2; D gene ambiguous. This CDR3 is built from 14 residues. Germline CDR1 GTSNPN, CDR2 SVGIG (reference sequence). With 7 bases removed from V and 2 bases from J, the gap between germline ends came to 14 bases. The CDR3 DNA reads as TGTGCCTCAAAAGCGAGGCCTAACACCGGGGAGCTGTTTTTT. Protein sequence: CASKARPNTGELFF.

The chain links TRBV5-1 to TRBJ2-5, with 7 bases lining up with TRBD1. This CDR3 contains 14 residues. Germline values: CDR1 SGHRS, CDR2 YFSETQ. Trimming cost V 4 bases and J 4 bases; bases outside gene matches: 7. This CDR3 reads CASSLEQGRETQYF. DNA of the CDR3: TGCGCCAGCAGCCTTGAACAGGGGAGAGAGACCCAGTACTTC.

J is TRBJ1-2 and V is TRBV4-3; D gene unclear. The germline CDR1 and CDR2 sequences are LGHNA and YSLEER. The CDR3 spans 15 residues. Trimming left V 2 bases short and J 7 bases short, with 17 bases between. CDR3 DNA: TGCGCCAGCAGCCAATTGGTACAGCAATTTCGTGGCTACACCTTC. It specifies CASSQLVQQFRGYTF.

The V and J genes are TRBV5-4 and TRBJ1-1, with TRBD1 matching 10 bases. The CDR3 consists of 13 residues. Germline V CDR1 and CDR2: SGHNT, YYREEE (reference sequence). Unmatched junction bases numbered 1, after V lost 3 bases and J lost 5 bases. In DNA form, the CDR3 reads TGTGCCAGCAGCTGGACAGGGGGGACTGAAGCTTTCTTT. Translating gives CASSWTGGTEAFF.

The CDR3 sequence is CASKAEADTQYF. The CDR3 DNA reads as TGCGCCAGCAAGGCAGAGGCAGATACGCAGTATTTT. The rearrangement links TRBV5-1 to TRBJ2-3; D is ambiguous. V was trimmed by 6 bases and J by 4 bases, leaving 9 bases between them. Germline lookup yields CDR1 SGHRS and CDR2 YFSETQ. The CDR3 is 12 residues long.

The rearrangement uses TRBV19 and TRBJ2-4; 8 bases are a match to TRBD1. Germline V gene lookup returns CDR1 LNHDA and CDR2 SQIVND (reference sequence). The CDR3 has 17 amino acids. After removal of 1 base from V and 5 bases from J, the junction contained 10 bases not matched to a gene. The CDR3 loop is CASSIARTGYFQNIQYF. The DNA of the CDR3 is TGTGCCAGTAGTATAGCCCGGACAGGGTATTTCCAAAACATTCAGTACTTC. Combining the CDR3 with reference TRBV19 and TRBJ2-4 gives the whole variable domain DGGITQSPKYLFRKEGQNVTLSCEQNLNHDAMYWYRQDPGQGLRLIYYSQIVNDFQKGDIAEGYSVSREKKESFPLTVTSAQKNPTAFYLCASSIARTGYFQNIQYFGAGTRLSVL.

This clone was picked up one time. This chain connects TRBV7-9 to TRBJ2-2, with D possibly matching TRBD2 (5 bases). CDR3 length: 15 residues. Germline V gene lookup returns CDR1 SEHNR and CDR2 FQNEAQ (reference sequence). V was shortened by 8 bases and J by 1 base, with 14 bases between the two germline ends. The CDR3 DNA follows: TGTGCCAGCGGGCCGGTAGGGAGGAACACCGGGGAGCTGTTTTTT. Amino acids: CASGPVGRNTGELFF.

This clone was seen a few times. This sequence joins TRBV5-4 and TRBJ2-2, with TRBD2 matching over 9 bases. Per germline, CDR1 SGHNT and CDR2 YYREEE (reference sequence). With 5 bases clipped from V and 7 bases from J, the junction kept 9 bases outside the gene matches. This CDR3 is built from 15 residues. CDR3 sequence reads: CASSLTSGSFGELFF. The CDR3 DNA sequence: TGTGCCAGCAGTTTGACTAGCGGTAGTTTCGGGGAGCTGTTTTTT. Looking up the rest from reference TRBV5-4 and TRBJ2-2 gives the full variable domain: ETGVTQSPTHLIKTRGQQVTLRCSSQSGHNTVSWYQQALGQGPQFIFQYYREEENGRGNFPPRFSGLQFPNYSSELNVNALELDDSALYLCASSLTSGSFGELFFGEGSRLTVL.

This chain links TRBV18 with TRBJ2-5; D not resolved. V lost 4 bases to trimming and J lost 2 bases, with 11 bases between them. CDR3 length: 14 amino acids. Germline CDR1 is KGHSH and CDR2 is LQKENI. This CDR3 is CASSLTSSQETQYF. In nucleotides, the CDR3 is TGTGCCAGCTCACTAACATCCTCTCAAGAGACCCAGTACTTC.

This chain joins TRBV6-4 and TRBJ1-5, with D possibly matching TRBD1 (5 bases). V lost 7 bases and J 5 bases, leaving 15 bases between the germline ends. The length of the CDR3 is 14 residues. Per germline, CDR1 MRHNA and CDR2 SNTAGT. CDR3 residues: CASNPRDTHQPQHF. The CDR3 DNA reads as TGTGCCAGCAATCCCAGGGATACCCATCAGCCCCAGCATTTT.

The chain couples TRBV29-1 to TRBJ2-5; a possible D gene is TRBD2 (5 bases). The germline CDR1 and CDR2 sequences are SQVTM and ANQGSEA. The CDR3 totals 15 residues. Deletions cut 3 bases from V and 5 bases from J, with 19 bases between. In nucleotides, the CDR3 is TGCAGCGTTGATAGGGCTTCGGGATTAGGGGAGACCCAGTACTTC. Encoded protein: CSVDRASGLGETQYF.